The clone carrying this T cell receptor (beta chain) was detected only a few times. The target antigen is unknown. Assay: immunoSEQ multiplex PCR; the TCRdb copy retains only in-frame clones and omits some. The repertoire includes tens of thousands of clones, over 75% of them detected once, and 4.1% sits in the top ten. This sample is drawn from a study of OX40 agonist ivuxolimab in advanced cancers. Study details: In this cohort, patients received ivuxolimab, an agonistic anti-OX40 (CD134) antibody. Findings of the study overall: Researchers did not establish what antigens the expanded peripheral T cells target. CD4+ T cells averaged fewer expanded clones than CD8+ T cells.

Germline assignment: CDR1 LNHDA and CDR2 SQIVND (reference sequence). J lost 9 bases, V lost 11 bases, and 15 bases had no gene match. This CDR3 is 14 amino acids long. The material was CD4+ or CD8+ T cells sorted from blood, obtained in a trial of the OX40 agonist ivuxolimab. The genes are TRBV19 and TRBJ2-1, with 8 bases fitting TRBD2. This sequence was found in an adult with an advanced solid tumor such as melanoma, head and neck, liver or kidney cancer. This CDR3 is CAARGAGVSGEQFF. For the CDR3, the DNA is TGTGCCGCAAGAGGAGCGGGAGTTTCGGGTGAGCAGTTCTTC.